This T cell receptor (beta chain) was sequenced in a study of T-cell memory formation after mild COVID-19. TCRdb re-called the 5' RACE reads through MiXCR, storing one row per CDR3 protein. The table records about 340,000 distinct CDR3 sequences, roughly 15% of them present only once. Overall study results and limits: Contracting clones from day 15 to 85 had balanced CD4/CD8; later expanders favoured CD4+.

As for this clonotype: Antigen unknown.

The CDR3 has 15 amino acids. The germline CDR1 and CDR2 sequences are LGHNA and YSLEER. Trimming pared 0 bases from V and 5 bases from J, leaving 13 bases between. This TCR was sampled from a man aged 18 to 29 who had mild COVID-19 (a few samples of this study predate the infection). Cell type and time point are not known. The specimen was PBMCs or a T cell subset sorted from them (not recorded which). The rearrangement joins TRBV4-3 to TRBJ2-5; D perhaps matches TRBD1 (6 bases). The CDR3 is CASSQDPQGWETQYF. The CDR3 DNA follows: TGCGCCAGCAGCCAAGATCCACAGGGTTGGGAGACCCAGTACTTC.